The source of this T cell receptor beta chain is a study of identical twins. TCRdb independently ran MiXCR on the 5' RACE reads; one entry per CDR3 protein. The table has 500,000 or so distinct CDR3 sequences, 13% to 15% seen once. Germline assignment: CDR1 KGHSY and CDR2 FQNENV. The V gene lost 4 bases and the J gene lost 0 bases, with 10 bases spanning the gap. The CDR3 is made up of 16 amino acids. The same sample was also used in a study of yellow fever vaccine responses in identical twins.

The receptor comes from a woman under 30 in good health. V gene TRBV16 combines with J gene TRBJ2-6; D gene ambiguous. The sequenced material came from CD4+ T cells sorted from blood. The CDR3 nucleotides read TGTGCCAGCAGCCCCCAAGTTGGCTCTGGGGCCAACGTCCTGACTTTC. Protein: CASSPQVGSGANVLTF.